This TCR beta chain was retrieved from a study of blood T cell repertoires in COVID-19. Study overall: The study drew acute and convalescent COVID-19 samples from the United States, Italy and Spain.

In the original analysis: Quantification of nucleated cells was approximated via reference gene primer amplification. Profiling relied on immunoSEQ multiplex PCR, and the TCRdb table lists in-frame clones only, not all of them. V, J and clone size derive from that table, while D and trimming were established from the DNA sequence. The repertoire holds about 180,000 clones, with over 90% as singletons. This CDR3 spans 14 amino acids. Germline CDR1 reads SQVTM; CDR2 reads ANQGSEA. Trimming cost V 3 bases and J 5 bases, with 14 bases left between them. The clonotype comes from a man aged 45-65 years with acute or convalescent COVID-19. V and J are TRBV29-1 and TRBJ2-1, with unresolved D. The sequenced sample consisted of peripheral blood. CDR3 sequence (DNA): TGCAGCGTTGAGAGTCTAGGCCCTAACAATGAGCAGTTCTTC. Protein sequence: CSVESLGPNNEQFF.